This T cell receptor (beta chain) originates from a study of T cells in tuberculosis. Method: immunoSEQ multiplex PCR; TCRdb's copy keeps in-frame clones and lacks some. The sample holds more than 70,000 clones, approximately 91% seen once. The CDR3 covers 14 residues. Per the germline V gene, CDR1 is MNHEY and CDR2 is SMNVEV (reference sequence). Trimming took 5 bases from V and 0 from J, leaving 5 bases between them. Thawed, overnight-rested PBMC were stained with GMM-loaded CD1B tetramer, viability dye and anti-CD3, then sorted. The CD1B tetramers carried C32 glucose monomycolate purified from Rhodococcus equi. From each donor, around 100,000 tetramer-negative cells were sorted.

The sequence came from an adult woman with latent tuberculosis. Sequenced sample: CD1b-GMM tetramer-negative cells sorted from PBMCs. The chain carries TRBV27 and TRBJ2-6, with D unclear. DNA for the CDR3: TGTGCCAGCAGTCTCTACTCTGGGGCCAACGTCCTGACTTTC. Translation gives CASSLYSGANVLTF.